This entry concerns a single TCR beta chain. This entry comes from a study of shared clonotypes between healthy human individuals. Measured with immunoSEQ multiplex PCR; TCRdb has only the in-frame clones, and not every one. The data contain fewer than 2.5 million clones, 93% of them seen just once; the ten biggest clones take up approximately 0.35%. Germline V gene data show CDR1 as MDHEN and CDR2 as SYDVKM. The CDR3 contains 16 residues. V lost 1 base to trimming and J lost 4 bases; unmatched junction nucleotides: 5. Material for sequencing was naive CD4+ T cells from PBMCs. Noted subset: CD45RA+ positively selected. The chain carries TRBV28 and TRBJ2-1, with 9 positions matching TRBD2. This TCR was sampled from a man between 18 and 29 years old in good health. Some clones in this sample may be carry-over from other donors' samples. The CDR3 protein is CASSLSLAGLYNEQFF. As DNA, the CDR3 is TGTGCCAGCAGTTTATCCCTAGCGGGGCTTTACAATGAGCAGTTCTTC.